What follows are 24 T cell receptor beta chains derived from one specimen sequenced in a study of T cells in localized non-small cell lung cancer. Clones were read by immunoSEQ multiplex PCR, and TCRdb kept only the in-frame ones, dropping some. This sample yields tens of thousands of clones, of which 70% to 90% are seen a single time; 20% to 25% belongs to the top ten. Specimen: peripheral blood, collected before any cancer treatment. These TCRs come from a woman between 35 and 75 years old with stage I squamous cell lung carcinoma.

With regard to this clone: Other DNA sequences from this sample encode an identical CDR3 as well. The chain combines TRBV30 with TRBJ1-1; D perhaps matches TRBD1 (5 bases). The CDR3 runs 13 residues. The V gene lost 0 bases and the J gene lost 4 bases, with 9 bases spanning the gap. The V gene's germline CDR1 is GTSNPN and CDR2 SVGIG (reference sequence). The CDR3 sequence: CAWSVAGGTEAFF. CDR3 sequence (DNA): TGTGCCTGGAGTGTGGCCGGGGGCACTGAAGCTTTCTTT. The variable domain in full, completed from reference TRBV30 and TRBJ1-1, reads SQTIHQWPATLVQPVGSPLSLECTVEGTSNPNLYWYRQAAGRGLQLLFYSVGIGQISSEVPQNLSASRPQDRQFILSSKKLLLSDSGFYLCAWSVAGGTEAFFGQGTRLTVV.

The chain is built from TRBV10-1 and TRBJ2-3, with 10 bases aligning to TRBD2. The CDR3 contains 17 residues. Trimming took 3 bases from V and 0 from J; bases not matched to a gene: 6. Germline V gene data show CDR1 as WNHNN and CDR2 as SYGVQD (reference sequence). The CDR3 sequence is CASSEVWTSGSTDTQYF. The CDR3 coding sequence is TGCGCCAGCAGTGAAGTGTGGACTAGCGGCAGCACAGATACGCAGTATTTT.

The gene calls are TRBV6-1 and TRBJ1-1, with 7 nucleotides matching TRBD1. The trim removed 5 bases at V and 0 bases at J, leaving 6 bases unmatched. The CDR3 covers 15 residues. Germline CDR1 reads MNHNS; CDR2 reads SASEGT. The CDR3 sequence is CASSTGDGMNTEAFF. CDR3 DNA sequence: TGTGCCAGCAGTACAGGGGACGGGATGAACACTGAAGCTTTCTTT.

The rearrangement joins TRBV27 to TRBJ1-4, with D unclear. Trimming cost V 1 base and J 7 bases, with 7 bases left between them. The CDR3 has 13 residues. Germline V lookup: CDR1 MNHEY, CDR2 SMNVEV (reference sequence). CDR3 sequence (DNA): TGTGCCAGCAGTTTATATCCACCTGAAAAACTGTTTTTT. This encodes CASSLYPPEKLFF.

Only a few counts were recorded for this clone. The rearrangement links TRBV29-1 to TRBJ2-3; D remains ambiguous. This CDR3 region has 13 residues. V lost 1 base to trimming and J lost 5 bases, with 10 bases between them. The germline V gene has CDR1 SQVTM and CDR2 ANQGSEA. Here the CDR3 reads CSVEGGAGDTQYF. The DNA for the CDR3 is TGCAGCGTTGAAGGGGGTGCTGGAGATACGCAGTATTTT.

This clone was observed a handful of times. V is TRBV6-1 and J is TRBJ1-6; no definite D call. The V gene's germline CDR1 is MNHNS and CDR2 SASEGT. V lost 5 bases to trimming and J lost 7 bases, with 9 bases between them. The length of the CDR3 is 13 residues. The CDR3 is CASSTSPNSPLHF. The CDR3 DNA sequence: TGTGCCAGCAGTACCAGCCCGAATTCACCCCTCCACTTT.

This chain connects TRBV6-5 to TRBJ1-6; perhaps TRBD1 as D (6 bases). Trimming took off 6 bases at V and 8 bases at J, with 11 bases between the two ends. The CDR3 is 13 amino acids. Looked up from germline, CDR1 is MNHEY and CDR2 is SVGAGI. CDR3 residues: CASRRDTHSPLHF. The CDR3, as DNA: TGTGCCAGCAGACGGGACACACATTCACCCCTCCACTTT.

This chain links TRBV19 with TRBJ1-5; D is ambiguous. This CDR3 has 12 amino acids. CDR1 is LNHDA and CDR2 is SQIVND in the germline V gene (reference sequence). V lost 2 bases and J 1 base, leaving 0 bases between the germline ends. In nucleotides, the CDR3 is TGTGCCAGTAGTATAAGCAATCAGCCCCAGCATTTT. Residues: CASSISNQPQHF.

This clone was picked up one time. This rearrangement joins TRBV25-1 to TRBJ1-4, with a possible D match to TRBD1 (5 bases). The CDR3 covers 11 residues. Trimming took 8 bases from V and 8 from J, leaving 9 bases between them. The germline CDR1 and CDR2 sequences are MGHDK and SYGVNS. The CDR3 loop reads CASASGEKLFF. The DNA for the CDR3 is TGTGCCAGCGCCTCAGGGGAAAAACTGTTTTTT.

This clone was observed a handful of times. The CDR3 sequence is CASFDGDSNQPQHF. The CDR3 DNA sequence: TGTGCCAGTTTTGACGGCGATAGCAATCAGCCCCAGCATTTT. The genes are TRBV19 and TRBJ1-5; unclear D gene. Trimming shortened V by 8 bases and J by 0 bases, and 11 bases separated the two germline ends. Looked up from germline, CDR1 is LNHDA and CDR2 is SQIVND (reference sequence). The CDR3 runs to 14 residues.

The rearrangement uses TRBV21-1 and TRBJ1-5. TRBV21-1 constitutes a pseudogene. The CDR3 has 14 residues. CDR3 coding DNA: TGTGCCAGCCGACCAACCGGGCGCAATCAGCCCCAGCATTTT. Translation gives CASRPTGRNQPQHF.

This chain connects TRBV6-5 to TRBJ1-5, with TRBD1 matching over 8 bases. V shed 5 bases, J shed 5 bases, and the junction held 8 bases outside the gene matches. This CDR3 is 15 amino acids long. Germline V gives CDR1 MNHEY, CDR2 SVGAGI. The CDR3 DNA is TGTGCCAGCAGTCTCGGACAGGGTTGGGATCAGCCCCAGCATTTT. This sequence encodes CASSLGQGWDQPQHF.

This clone turned up a few times. This chain uses TRBV18 with TRBJ2-1; the D gene could be TRBD1 or TRBD2 (6 bases each). The CDR3 is made up of 15 amino acids. V gave up 8 bases and J gave up 6 bases, with 20 bases separating them. Germline lookup yields CDR1 KGHSH and CDR2 LQKENI. CDR3 sequence: CASLTPGAPSNEQFF. The CDR3 DNA is TGTGCCAGCCTAACACCGGGGGCTCCTAGCAATGAGCAGTTCTTC.

The J gene is TRBJ1-6, the V gene TRBV19, with D possibly being TRBD1 (5 bases). The CDR3 is made up of 14 amino acids. The germline gives CDR1 LNHDA, CDR2 SQIVND (reference sequence). Between the trimmed V and J ends, which lost 3 bases and 7 bases, there was a span of 10 bases. CDR3 sequence: CASSMGTGNSPLHF. DNA of the CDR3: TGTGCCAGTAGTATGGGGACGGGGAATTCACCCCTCCACTTT.

V is TRBV6-5 and J is TRBJ1-2, with 8 bases lining up with TRBD1. The V gene end was trimmed by 5 bases and the J gene end by 4 bases; junction bases not matched to a gene: 6. The CDR3 extends over 14 amino acids. The germline CDR1 and CDR2 sequences are MNHEY and SVGAGI. This chain's CDR3 is CASSGGTGVYGYTF. As DNA, the CDR3 is TGTGCCAGCAGTGGAGGGACAGGAGTCTATGGCTACACCTTC.

The V and J genes are TRBV5-1 and TRBJ2-2; no reliable D call. The germline V gene encodes CDR1 SGHRS and CDR2 YFSETQ. The CDR3 has 14 amino acids. Trimming pared 1 base from V and 1 base from J, leaving 5 bases between. The CDR3 bases are TGCGCCAGCAGCTTGTGGGGGAACACCGGGGAGCTGTTTTTT. Translating it yields CASSLWGNTGELFF.

The V and J genes are TRBV13 and TRBJ2-3; TRBD2 agrees at 13 bases. Germline-derived CDR1 and CDR2 are PRHDT and FYEKMQ (reference sequence). V trimming: 10 bases; J trimming: 2 bases; junction bases outside the gene matches: 6. The CDR3 is 15 residues long. The CDR3 loop is CATRLAGGLTDTQYF. CDR3 nucleotide sequence: TGTGCCACCAGACTAGCGGGGGGCCTCACAGATACGCAGTATTTT. Based on the CDR3 plus reference TRBV13 and TRBJ2-3, the full variable domain is AAGVIQSPRHLIKEKRETATLKCYPIPRHDTVYWYQQGPGQDPQFLISFYEKMQSDKGSIPDRFSAQQFSDYHSELNMSSLELGDSALYFCATRLAGGLTDTQYFGPGTRLTVL.

The rearrangement uses TRBV5-6 and TRBJ2-7; D call uncertain. This CDR3 is 10 amino acids long. CDR1 and CDR2 (germline): SGHDT, YYEEEE. The germline V and J ends were trimmed by 4 bases and 4 bases, with 3 bases remaining between them. The CDR3 reads CASSPYEQYF. The CDR3 DNA reads as TGTGCCAGCAGCCCGTACGAGCAGTACTTC.

The rearrangement uses TRBV2 and TRBJ2-3; 7 nucleotides match TRBD2. V lost 0 bases and J lost 1; bases outside the gene matches: 4. The CDR3 has 16 amino acids. Germline V lookup: CDR1 SNHLY, CDR2 FYNNEI. CDR3 region: CASSEALRGGTDTQYF. DNA for the CDR3: TGTGCCAGCAGTGAAGCGCTTCGGGGGGGCACAGATACGCAGTATTTT.

V is TRBV2 and J is TRBJ1-6; D gene ambiguous. Deletions cut 0 bases from V and 5 bases from J, with 8 bases between. This CDR3 contains 15 residues. Germline CDR1 reads SNHLY; CDR2 reads FYNNEI. The CDR3: CASSEAGDNNSPLHF. The CDR3 region has the DNA TGTGCCAGCAGTGAAGCAGGAGACAATAATTCACCCCTCCACTTT.

The rearrangement joins TRBV11-2 to TRBJ1-5; D not certain. This CDR3 comprises 14 residues. The V end lost 2 bases, the J end lost 6 bases, and 11 bases lay between the germline ends. The germline CDR1 and CDR2 sequences are SGHAT and FQNNGV. The CDR3 coding sequence is TGTGCCAGCAGCTTAAATTATCCTATTCAGCCCCAGCATTTT. As protein: CASSLNYPIQPQHF. The full variable domain, completed using reference TRBV11-2 and TRBJ1-5, is EAGVAQSPRYKIIEKRQSVAFWCNPISGHATLYWYQQILGQGPKLLIQFQNNGVVDDSQLPKDRFSAERLKGVDSTLKIQPAKLEDSAVYLCASSLNYPIQPQHFGDGTRLSIL.

This clone has more than one count but fewer than ten. The chain couples TRBV4-1 to TRBJ2-7; 7 bases match TRBD2. Germline CDR1 and CDR2: MGHRA and YSYEKL. This CDR3 is built from 17 residues. J gave up 4 bases and V 2 bases, and 14 bases lay outside the gene matches. CDR3 sequence reads: CASSQSAAPGGAYEQYF. CDR3 in DNA: TGCGCCAGCAGCCAATCGGCCGCACCGGGGGGAGCATACGAGCAGTACTTC.

This clone was seen more than once but under ten times. The rearrangement links TRBV5-1 to TRBJ2-3; 7 positions match TRBD1. Germline values: CDR1 SGHRS, CDR2 YFSETQ. Trimming at V came to 4 bases and at J to 2 bases, leaving 7 bases not matched to a gene. This CDR3 comprises 15 residues. CDR3 sequence reads: CASSADRAVTDTQYF. The CDR3 DNA is TGCGCCAGCAGCGCCGACAGGGCGGTCACAGATACGCAGTATTTT.

In DNA, the CDR3 is TGTGCCAGTCAGGGGGGCAATCAGCCCCAGCATTTT. Its protein is CASQGGNQPQHF. The gene calls are TRBV6-1 and TRBJ1-5; 7 bases are a match to TRBD1. V gave up 9 bases and J gave up 2 bases; unmatched junction bases: 1. CDR1 and CDR2 from the germline V gene are MNHNS and SASEGT. CDR3 length equals 12 residues.